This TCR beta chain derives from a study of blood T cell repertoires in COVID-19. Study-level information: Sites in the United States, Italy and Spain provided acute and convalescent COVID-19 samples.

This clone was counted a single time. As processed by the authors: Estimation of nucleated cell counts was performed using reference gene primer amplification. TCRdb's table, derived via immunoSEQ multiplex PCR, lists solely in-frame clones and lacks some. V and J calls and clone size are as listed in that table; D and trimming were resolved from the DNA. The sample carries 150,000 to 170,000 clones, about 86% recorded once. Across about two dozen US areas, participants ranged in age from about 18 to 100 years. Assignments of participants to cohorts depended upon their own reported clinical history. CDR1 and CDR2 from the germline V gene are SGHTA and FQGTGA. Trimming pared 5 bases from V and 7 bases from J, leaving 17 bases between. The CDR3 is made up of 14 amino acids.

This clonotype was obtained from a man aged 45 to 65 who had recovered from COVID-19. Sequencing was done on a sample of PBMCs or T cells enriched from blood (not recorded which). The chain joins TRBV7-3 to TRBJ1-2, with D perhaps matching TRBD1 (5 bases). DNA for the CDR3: TGTGCCAGCAGCCCCAACGGGGGGGGATCTGGCTACACCTTC. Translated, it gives CASSPNGGGSGYTF.